Listed below are T cell receptor beta chains from one sample, sequenced in a study of blood T cells in healthy people across ages. TCRdb fed the 5' RACE reads into MiXCR, producing one record per CDR3 protein. The table shows 1.6 million or so distinct CDR3 sequences, with roughly 32% occurring only once. Sequencing was carried out using blood. The source is a young woman in good health. Each CDR3 is given with its conserved first and last residue. A D gene is named only where the DNA matches it firmly. For some rows the clone size is stated as once, few or many, or as a class when expanded; others skip it.

few	TRBJ1-5	TRBV6-6	TRBD1	CARTGGQGSNQPQHF	TGTGCCCGAACTGGAGGACAGGGGAGCAATCAGCCCCAGCATTTT
many	TRBJ2-7	TRBV12-3/TRBV12-4	NA	CASTRGKRNEQYF	TGTGCCAGCACGAGGGGGAAAAGGAACGAGCAGTACTTC
NA	TRBJ2-7	TRBV5-5	NA	CASSLIVAYEQYF	TGTGCCAGCAGCCTAATCGTGGCGTACGAGCAGTACTTC
NA	TRBJ1-2	TRBV5-1	TRBD1	CASSIGQGNYSYTF	TGCGCCAGCAGCATCGGACAGGGCAACTATAGCTACACCTTC
few	TRBJ2-3	TRBV20-1	NA	CSASGKSTTDTQYF	TGCAGTGCTAGCGGGAAGTCTACCACAGATACGCAGTATTTT
NA	TRBJ2-1	TRBV11-1	NA	CASSISRGSYNEQFF	TGTGCCAGCAGCATTAGCAGGGGCTCCTACAATGAGCAGTTCTTC
few	TRBJ2-1	TRBV24-1	TRBD1	CATSPLPGRRGYNEQFF	TGTGCCACCAGCCCCCTGCCGGGCCGCAGGGGGTACAATGAGCAGTTCTTC
NA	TRBJ1-5	TRBV6-1	NA	CATQARVFNQPQHF	TGTGCCACACAAGCCAGGGTTTTCAATCAGCCCCAGCATTTT
NA	TRBJ2-4	TRBV28	NA	CASSHGTTRAKNIQYF	TGTGCCAGCAGCCATGGGACAACCCGAGCCAAAAACATTCAGTACTTC
NA	TRBJ2-1	TRBV6-5	TRBD2	CASSSWTSGNNEQFF	TGTGCCAGCAGTTCCTGGACTAGCGGAAACAATGAGCAGTTCTTC
many	TRBJ2-7	TRBV12-3/TRBV12-4	NA	CASSLIGSAYEQYF	TGTGCCAGCAGTTTAATCGGCTCAGCCTACGAGCAGTACTTC
few	TRBJ2-7	TRBV5-1	NA	CASADSRSSYEQYF	TGCGCCAGTGCCGACTCCAGGAGCTCCTACGAGCAGTACTTC
NA	TRBJ1-5	TRBV3-1	NA	CASSQGLIGNQPQHF	TGTGCCAGCAGCCAAGGGCTGATTGGCAATCAGCCCCAGCATTTT
few	TRBJ2-6	TRBV20-1	NA	CSARRGGLSGANVLTF	TGCAGCGCCCGACGGGGCGGTCTCTCTGGGGCCAACGTCCTGACTTTC
few	TRBJ1-4	TRBV29-1	TRBD1	CSVEAGQGGGKLFF	TGCAGCGTTGAAGCAGGCCAGGGGGGAGGAAAACTGTTTTTT
NA	TRBJ1-2	TRBV28	NA	CASSPPVRGPFYGYTF	TGTGCCAGCAGTCCCCCGGTCCGAGGTCCCTTCTATGGCTACACCTTC
few	TRBJ1-1	TRBV10-3	NA	CAISEFGNTEAFF	TGTGCCATCAGTGAGTTCGGGAACACTGAAGCTTTCTTT
NA	TRBJ1-4	TRBV29-1	TRBD1	CSAGAGGAFNEKLFF	TGCAGCGCTGGCGCAGGGGGCGCTTTTAATGAAAAACTGTTTTTT
NA	TRBJ2-3	TRBV30	NA	CACIGVDTQYF	TGTGCTTGCATTGGGGTAGATACGCAGTATTTT
NA	TRBJ2-2	TRBV4-1	NA	CASSQVVWRGGELFF	TGCGCCAGCAGCCAAGTTGTCTGGAGGGGCGGGGAGCTGTTTTTT
few	TRBJ2-3	TRBV20-1	TRBD2	CSAPKTSGGPTDTQYF	TGCAGTGCTCCTAAAACTAGCGGGGGGCCCACAGATACGCAGTATTTT
NA	TRBJ2-3	TRBV15	TRBD2	CATSVVGTSPTDTQYF	TGTGCCACCAGCGTCGTCGGGACTAGCCCCACAGATACGCAGTATTTT
NA	TRBJ2-7	TRBV20-1	TRBD2	CSARGLAGASYEQYF	TGCAGTGCTAGAGGGCTAGCGGGAGCCTCCTACGAGCAGTACTTC
NA	TRBJ2-3	TRBV6-1	TRBD1	CASSEKLGQGQYF	TGTGCCAGCAGTGAAAAATTGGGACAGGGGCAGTATTTT
NA	TRBJ2-3	TRBV5-1	TRBD2	CTSSLETSGRTDTQYF	TGCACCAGCAGCTTGGAGACTAGCGGGAGGACAGATACGCAGTATTTT
few	TRBJ2-5	TRBV25-1	NA	CASSEYAVGETQYF	TGTGCCAGCAGTGAATATGCGGTCGGGGAGACCCAGTACTTC
NA	TRBJ2-3	TRBV10-3	TRBD2	CAISSSGRNTQYF	TGTGCCATCAGCAGTAGCGGGAGGAATACGCAGTATTTT
few	TRBJ2-1	TRBV9	NA	CASSVPRAGGPENEQFF	TGTGCCAGCAGCGTACCTCGTGCAGGGGGGCCCGAGAATGAGCAGTTCTTC
NA	TRBJ2-5	TRBV29-1	NA	CSGGGYQETQYF	TGCAGCGGTGGAGGGTACCAAGAGACCCAGTACTTC
few	TRBJ2-1	TRBV2	TRBD2	CASSELNGGANEQFF	TGTGCCAGCAGTGAACTAAACGGGGGGGCCAATGAGCAGTTCTTC
NA	TRBJ2-3	TRBV14	NA	CASSQEELAAIGADTQYF	TGTGCCAGCAGCCAAGAAGAACTTGCGGCTATCGGGGCAGATACGCAGTATTTT
NA	TRBJ2-1	TRBV14	TRBD1	CASSQVTWTGVNEQFF	TGTGCCAGCAGCCAAGTAACTTGGACAGGGGTAAATGAGCAGTTCTTC
few	TRBJ2-5	TRBV27	NA	CASSLSGADQETQYF	TGTGCCAGCAGTTTGAGTGGGGCGGACCAAGAGACCCAGTACTTC
many	TRBJ1-2	TRBV29-1	NA	CSVELAGSLSGYTF	TGCAGCGTTGAATTGGCAGGGTCCCTTTCTGGCTACACCTTC
once	TRBJ2-7	TRBV12-3/TRBV12-4	NA	CASSVDRRYYEQYF	TGTGCCAGCAGTGTCGACAGGCGATACTACGAGCAGTACTTC
NA	TRBJ1-2	TRBV28	TRBD1	CASRHPGTGGRGNYGYTF	TGTGCCAGCAGACATCCCGGGACAGGGGGTCGGGGGAACTATGGCTACACCTTC
NA	TRBJ2-7	TRBV4-1	NA	CASSPSECYEQYF	TGCGCCAGCAGCCCGAGTGAGTGCTACGAGCAGTACTTC
few	TRBJ2-5	TRBV7-2	TRBD2	CASSLEREGLGETQYF	TGTGCCAGCAGCTTAGAGCGGGAGGGCCTGGGGGAGACCCAGTACTTC
NA	TRBJ2-3	TRBV4-1	NA	CASSQGGQRNTGTQYF	TGCGCCAGCAGCCAAGGGGGCCAGCGGAACACAGGTACGCAGTATTTT
NA	TRBJ2-3	TRBV7-2	TRBD2	CASSLRDKAGGTSDTQYF	TGTGCCAGCAGCTTACGAGACAAGGCGGGAGGGACGTCAGATACGCAGTATTTT
few	TRBJ2-3	TRBV5-1	TRBD2	CASSLVQRGSTDTQYF	TGCGCCAGCAGCTTGGTCCAGCGGGGTAGCACAGATACGCAGTATTTT
NA	TRBJ1-1	TRBV20-1	NA	CSASSGDIYTGAFF	TGCAGTGCTAGTTCCGGGGATATCTACACTGGAGCTTTCTTT
once	TRBJ2-5	TRBV10-1	TRBD2	CASSDGLAGVVRETQYF	TGCGCCAGCAGTGACGGACTAGCGGGGGTAGTCAGAGAGACCCAGTACTTC